In its sample, the clone carrying this TCR beta chain was seen once. The ends lost 10 bases at V and 4 bases at J; junction bases unmatched: 12. Germline V lookup: CDR1 SNHLY, CDR2 FYNNEI. The CDR3 runs 15 residues. These data are taken from a study of blood T cell repertoires in COVID-19. The wider study: The study drew acute and convalescent COVID-19 samples from the United States, Italy and Spain. Nucleic acid was either cDNA or gDNA, and it came from T cells, B-cell-depleted T cells, or PBMCs.

Authors' analysis steps: How many nucleated cells were present was estimated from reference gene primer amplification. Here immunoSEQ multiplex PCR was the method, and the copy in TCRdb shows in-frame clones only, minus some. V and J calls and clone size come straight from that table; D and trimming were deduced from the DNA. The data hold 70,000 to 85,000 clones, with under 95% observed a single time. The source of this sequence is a human donor in a cohort sampled during active COVID-19. The chain joins TRBV2 to TRBJ2-2; 7 nucleotides line up with TRBD2. Material: peripheral blood. Here the CDR3 DNA reads TGTGCCACCGCGGCGGGAGTGTTGTTCACCGGGGAGCTGTTTTTT. Its protein product is CATAAGVLFTGELFF.